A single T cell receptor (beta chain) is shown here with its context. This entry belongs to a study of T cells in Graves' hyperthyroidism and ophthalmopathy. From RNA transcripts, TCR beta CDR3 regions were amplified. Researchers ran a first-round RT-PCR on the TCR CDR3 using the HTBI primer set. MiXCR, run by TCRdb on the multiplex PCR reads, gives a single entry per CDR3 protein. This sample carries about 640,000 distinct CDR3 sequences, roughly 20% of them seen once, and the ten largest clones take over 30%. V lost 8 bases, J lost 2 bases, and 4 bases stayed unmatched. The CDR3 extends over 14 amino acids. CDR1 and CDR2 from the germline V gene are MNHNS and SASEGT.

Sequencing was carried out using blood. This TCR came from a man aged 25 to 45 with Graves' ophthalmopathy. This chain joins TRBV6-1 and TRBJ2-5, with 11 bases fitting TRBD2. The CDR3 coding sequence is TGTGCCAGCTTGACTAGCGGGGAACAAGAGACCCAGTACTTC. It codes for CASLTSGEQETQYF.